Below, one T cell receptor (beta chain) is given with its context. This record comes from a study of control samples from healthy donors and cancer patients. Sequencing was performed with immunoSEQ multiplex PCR; in TCRdb, only in-frame clones are kept and a portion is missing. The table shows about 86,000 clones, with over 85% occurring only once. Trimming left V 2 bases short and J 7 bases short, with 12 bases between. CDR3 length: 14 residues. CDR1 and CDR2 from the germline V gene are MNHNS and SASEGT. The TCR originated in a woman aged 30 to 39 in good health. The genes are TRBV6-1 and TRBJ1-5, with D uncertain. The sample was blood. The CDR3 coding sequence is TGTGCCAGCAGTGAAAACCCAGGAGGGCAGCCCCAGCATTTT. Protein sequence: CASSENPGGQPQHF.